The T cell receptor beta chain described here comes from a study of T-cell reconstitution after alpha-beta-depleted transplantation in children. This clonotype was found a few times. The antigen is undetermined. Unique molecular identifiers were used to barcode this TCRbeta library. TCRdb recomputed calls from the PCR reads with MiXCR, one row per CDR3 protein. The table has hundreds of thousands of distinct CDR3 sequences, approximately 17% seen once. Germline CDR1 and CDR2: MNHEY and SVGAGI. V shed 4 bases and J 10 bases; nucleotides not matched to a gene: 11. This CDR3 comprises 14 residues. Findings of the study overall: Where some patients showed high TCRbeta diversity at day 60, it came from recipient T cells and thymic progenitors that had survived.

This receptor was obtained from a male patient aged 2-10 years who had a stem cell transplant for acute lymphoblastic leukemia, so the T cells may come from the graft donor. This chain uses TRBV6-5 with TRBJ1-1, with 8 bases that match TRBD1. Sequencing was performed on PBMCs, mostly from graft donor cells, taken 360 days after TCRalphabeta/CD19-depleted stem cell transplant. CDR3 amino acids: CASSSVSGGAGAFF. CDR3 nucleotides: TGTGCCAGCAGTTCGGTCTCAGGGGGCGCGGGAGCTTTCTTT.